This T cell receptor (beta chain) emerged from a study of identical twins. J lost 6 bases, V lost 4 bases, and 4 bases had no gene match. The CDR3 is 13 residues long. Looked up from germline, CDR1 is SGHKS and CDR2 is YYEKEE (reference sequence). Using its own MiXCR run on the 5' RACE reads, TCRdb lists one record per CDR3 protein. The sample has around 530,000 distinct CDR3 sequences; around 15% are singletons. There are a few counts of this clonotype. Separately, the same data were catalogued under a study of yellow fever vaccine responses in identical twins.

The genes are TRBV5-5 and TRBJ1-5, with TRBD1 matching over 7 bases. Material: CD4+ T cells sorted from blood. This clonotype was obtained from a woman younger than 30 in good health. This CDR3 reads CASSRGPSQPQHF. The CDR3 coding sequence is TGTGCCAGCAGCAGGGGGCCGAGTCAGCCCCAGCATTTT.